The rows below give T cell receptor beta chains drawn from one sample of a study of T cells after yellow fever vaccination. TCRdb analysed the 5' RACE reads with MiXCR anew, one entry per CDR3 protein. Of around 13,000 distinct CDR3 sequences in the sample, 4.9% were seen once. The sample in question was PBMCs, either bulk or a sorted T-cell subset (CD4+, CD8+, memory, or dextramer-sorted; not recorded which), obtained 45 days after the yellow fever booster vaccination. The receptors shown here come from a man aged 25-45 years who received the YFV17D yellow fever vaccine. Both conserved end residues are part of each CDR3. D genes are given only for firm matches. Size values are once, few and many counts, or a class for expanded clones, and some rows have none.

abundance,j_gene,d_gene,len,v_gene,CDR3aa,CDR3nt
many,TRBJ2-3,NA,11,TRBV7-9,CASSYTDTQYF,TGTGCCAGCAGCTACACAGATACGCAGTATTTT
many,TRBJ2-5,TRBD1,14,TRBV12-3/TRBV12-4,CASSLQGAFGTQYF,TGTGCCAGCAGCCTACAGGGGGCTTTCGGGACCCAGTACTTC
many,TRBJ2-1,TRBD1,12,TRBV19,CASGTAINEQFF,TGTGCCAGCGGGACAGCTATCAATGAGCAGTTCTTC
many,TRBJ2-1,NA,15,TRBV6-2/TRBV6-3,CASSYLGVPYNEQFF,TGTGCCAGCAGTTATCTTGGGGTCCCCTACAATGAGCAGTTCTTC
many,TRBJ2-2,TRBD1,15,TRBV5-1,CASSRQGLNTGELFF,TGCGCCAGCAGCCGACAGGGCTTGAACACCGGGGAGCTGTTTTTT
many,TRBJ1-1,NA,13,TRBV20-1,CSATLIRNTEAFF,TGCAGTGCTACTCTCATTCGGAACACTGAAGCTTTCTTT
many,TRBJ2-1,NA,14,TRBV20-1,CSARSRRGGNEQFF,TGCAGTGCTAGAAGTAGGAGGGGTGGCAATGAGCAGTTCTTC
many,TRBJ2-1,NA,16,TRBV27,CASSIWDGFSLNEQFF,TGTGCCAGCAGTATATGGGACGGATTTTCCCTTAATGAGCAGTTCTTC
many,TRBJ2-7,NA,14,TRBV20-1,CSALGDRGSYEQYF,TGCAGTGCCTTAGGGGACCGAGGCTCCTACGAGCAGTACTTC
many,TRBJ2-2,NA,14,TRBV6-1,CASMRDSNTGELFF,TGTGCCAGCATGAGGGATTCGAACACCGGGGAGCTGTTTTTT
many,TRBJ2-3,NA,14,TRBV29-1,CSVTGNPTQSTQYF,TGCAGCGTAACCGGGAACCCGACACAGAGTACGCAGTATTTT
many,TRBJ2-1,NA,12,TRBV20-1,CRARKTLNEQFF,TGCAGAGCGAGAAAGACCCTCAATGAGCAGTTCTTC
many,TRBJ2-7,TRBD1,13,TRBV19,CASSIGTDYEQYF,TGTGCCAGTAGTATTGGGACAGACTACGAGCAGTACTTC
many,TRBJ1-6,NA,13,TRBV4-2,CASTPGYNSPLHF,TGTGCCAGCACCCCAGGCTATAATTCACCCCTCCACTTT
NA,TRBJ1-1,NA,17,TRBV28,CASSPGLRSSMNTEAFF,TGTGCCAGCAGCCCCGGGCTCCGCAGCTCCATGAACACTGAAGCTTTCTTT
many,TRBJ1-1,NA,11,TRBV12-3/TRBV12-4,CASSFRAEAFF,TGTGCCAGCAGTTTCAGGGCTGAAGCTTTCTTT
many,TRBJ2-7,TRBD2,14,TRBV15,CATSFLAGDYEQYF,TGTGCCACCAGCTTCCTAGCGGGAGACTACGAGCAGTACTTC
many,TRBJ2-1,TRBD2,14,TRBV12-3/TRBV12-4,CASRGTSGRSEQFF,TGTGCCAGCAGGGGGACTAGCGGGAGAAGTGAGCAGTTCTTC
many,TRBJ2-7,TRBD2,11,TRBV7-2,CARAGVYEQYF,TGTGCCAGGGCGGGGGTCTACGAGCAGTACTTC
many,TRBJ1-2,NA,15,TRBV5-1,CASSLSGPSQAGYTF,TGCGCCAGCAGCCTATCAGGGCCCAGCCAGGCGGGCTACACCTTC
many,TRBJ2-4,TRBD2,20,TRBV5-1,CASSIRPGLAGTLAKNIQYF,TGCGCCAGCAGCATACGACCGGGACTAGCGGGAACATTAGCCAAAAACATTCAGTACTTC
many,TRBJ2-2,TRBD2,18,TRBV10-3,CAISEYGSGRTDTGELFF,TGTGCCATCAGTGAGTATGGTAGCGGGAGGACCGACACCGGGGAGCTGTTTTTT
many,TRBJ2-1,TRBD1,15,TRBV14,CASSHYQTGGAEQFF,TGTGCCAGCAGCCATTACCAGACAGGGGGGGCTGAGCAGTTCTTC
many,TRBJ2-7,NA,16,TRBV27,CASSRSIGLGTYEQYF,TGTGCCAGCAGCCGCTCTATAGGGCTGGGTACCTACGAGCAGTACTTC
many,TRBJ2-3,NA,15,TRBV10-3,CAISESIRVTDTQYF,TGTGCCATCAGTGAGTCGATCAGGGTTACAGATACGCAGTATTTT
few,TRBJ2-5,NA,15,TRBV14,CASSQGILGTETQYF,TGTGCCAGCAGCCAAGGGATCCTAGGCACCGAGACCCAGTACTTC
many,TRBJ2-1,TRBD2,18,TRBV6-2/TRBV6-3,CASSYRTRGPGPYNEQFF,TGTGCCAGCAGTTACCGGACTAGAGGACCTGGGCCCTACAATGAGCAGTTCTTC
many,TRBJ2-7,TRBD2,16,TRBV7-6,CASSAKLAGGPNEQYF,TGTGCCAGCAGCGCAAAGCTAGCGGGAGGGCCCAACGAGCAGTACTTC
NA,TRBJ2-7,NA,14,TRBV5-4,CASSRGSQTYEQYF,TGTGCCAGCAGCCGTGGATCACAGACCTACGAGCAGTACTTC
many,TRBJ2-1,TRBD2,17,TRBV5-5,CASSLVVGLAIYNEQFF,TGTGCCAGCAGCTTGGTTGTTGGACTAGCGATTTACAATGAGCAGTTCTTC
many,TRBJ2-5,NA,14,TRBV5-1,CASSLVRVGETQYF,TGCGCCAGCAGCTTGGTGAGGGTTGGTGAGACCCAGTACTTC
many,TRBJ2-4,TRBD2,16,TRBV12-3/TRBV12-4,CASMRRTSGAKNIQYF,TGTGCCAGCATGCGCCGGACTAGCGGAGCCAAAAACATTCAGTACTTC
many,TRBJ1-2,TRBD1,13,TRBV5-5,CASSFGQVDGYTF,TGTGCCAGCAGCTTCGGACAGGTGGATGGCTACACCTTC
many,TRBJ2-7,NA,12,TRBV5-4,CASSFGPVEQYF,TGTGCCAGCAGCTTCGGGCCGGTGGAGCAGTACTTC
many,TRBJ2-2,TRBD2,15,TRBV5-4,CASSPGLANTGELFF,TGTGCCAGCAGCCCGGGACTAGCGAACACCGGGGAGCTGTTTTTT
many,TRBJ1-4,NA,15,TRBV7-9,CASSSSVTFNEKLFF,TGTGCCAGCAGCTCCTCGGTCACCTTTAATGAAAAACTGTTTTTT
many,TRBJ2-3,TRBD2,16,TRBV5-5,CASSRRLAGGEDTQYF,TGTGCCAGCAGCCGAAGGTTAGCGGGAGGTGAAGATACGCAGTATTTT
many,TRBJ1-2,NA,15,TRBV5-1,CASSLDGVRIDGYTF,TGCGCCAGCAGCTTGGACGGCGTTCGTATCGATGGCTACACCTTC
many,TRBJ2-1,NA,15,TRBV11-3,CASSLDPGPYNEQFF,TGTGCCAGCAGCTTAGATCCGGGCCCTTACAATGAGCAGTTCTTC
NA,TRBJ2-5,NA,15,TRBV20-1,CSARDLLPGGETQYF,TGCAGTGCTAGAGATTTACTCCCAGGAGGGGAGACCCAGTACTTC
many,TRBJ2-5,NA,14,TRBV11-3,CASSLDKFQETQYF,TGTGCCAGCAGCTTAGATAAGTTTCAAGAGACCCAGTACTTC
many,TRBJ2-1,NA,15,TRBV7-6,CASSLPGHKDNEQFF,TGTGCCAGCAGCTTACCGGGACATAAAGACAATGAGCAGTTCTTC
many,TRBJ1-1,NA,10,TRBV2,CASSAVKAFF,TGTGCCAGCAGTGCAGTTAAAGCTTTCTTT
many,TRBJ2-1,TRBD2,15,TRBV18,CASSPTSGTYNEQFF,TGTGCCAGCTCACCGACTAGCGGGACCTACAATGAGCAGTTCTTC
many,TRBJ1-5,NA,12,TRBV7-9,CASSLDWDPQHF,TGTGCCAGCAGCTTAGATTGGGATCCCCAGCATTTT
many,TRBJ1-5,TRBD1,15,TRBV7-2,CASSLVAGGYQPQHF,TGTGCCAGCAGCTTAGTCGCAGGGGGCTATCAGCCCCAGCATTTT
many,TRBJ2-1,TRBD2,15,TRBV7-2,CASSLGGARYNEQFF,TGTGCCAGCAGCTTGGGAGGGGCCAGGTACAATGAGCAGTTCTTC
few,TRBJ2-1,TRBD2,15,TRBV5-4,CASSGGTSGVNEQFF,TGTGCCAGCAGCGGCGGGACTAGCGGGGTGAATGAGCAGTTCTTC
many,TRBJ2-3,NA,12,TRBV5-1,CASQGSTDTQYF,TGCGCCAGCCAGGGCTCCACAGATACGCAGTATTTT
few,TRBJ2-7,TRBD2,14,TRBV6-5,CASSSTTSRYEQYF,TGTGCCAGCAGTTCAACGACTAGCAGATACGAGCAGTACTTC
many,TRBJ2-7,TRBD1,14,TRBV20-1,CSARDWAGGYEQYF,TGCAGTGCTAGAGATTGGGCAGGGGGCTACGAGCAGTACTTC
NA,TRBJ2-1,NA,13,TRBV10-1,CASSLLNRDEQFF,TGCGCCAGCAGCCTCCTAAACCGGGATGAGCAGTTCTTC
many,TRBJ2-1,NA,21,TRBV15,CATSRAGVMATAWEDYNEQFF,TGTGCCACCAGCAGAGCCGGGGTCATGGCGACTGCCTGGGAAGACTACAATGAGCAGTTCTTC
many,TRBJ2-3,NA,16,TRBV11-2,CASSVGTLASPDTQYF,TGTGCCAGCAGCGTCGGGACATTGGCATCCCCAGATACGCAGTATTTT
many,TRBJ1-6,NA,15,TRBV15,CATSPSSSYNSPLHF,TGTGCCACCAGCCCCTCAAGCTCCTATAATTCACCCCTCCACTTT